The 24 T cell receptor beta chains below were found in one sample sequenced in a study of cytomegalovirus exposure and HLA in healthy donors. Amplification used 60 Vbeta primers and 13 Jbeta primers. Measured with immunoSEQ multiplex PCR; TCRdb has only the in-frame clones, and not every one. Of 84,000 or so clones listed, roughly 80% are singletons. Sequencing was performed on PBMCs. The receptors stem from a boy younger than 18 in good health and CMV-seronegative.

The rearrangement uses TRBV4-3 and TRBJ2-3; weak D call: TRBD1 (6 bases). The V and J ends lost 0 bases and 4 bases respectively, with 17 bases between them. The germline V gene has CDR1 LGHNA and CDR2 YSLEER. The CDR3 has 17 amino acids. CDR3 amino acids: CASSQDVGGNGPDTQYF. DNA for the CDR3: TGCGCCAGCAGCCAAGATGTAGGGGGAAACGGGCCAGATACGCAGTATTTT.

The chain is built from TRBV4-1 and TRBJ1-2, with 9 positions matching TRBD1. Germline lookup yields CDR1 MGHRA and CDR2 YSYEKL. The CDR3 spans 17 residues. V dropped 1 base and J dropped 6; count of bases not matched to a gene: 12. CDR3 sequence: CASSQAAPGQGLNGYTF. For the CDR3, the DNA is TGCGCCAGCAGCCAAGCCGCGCCGGGACAGGGCCTCAATGGCTACACCTTC.

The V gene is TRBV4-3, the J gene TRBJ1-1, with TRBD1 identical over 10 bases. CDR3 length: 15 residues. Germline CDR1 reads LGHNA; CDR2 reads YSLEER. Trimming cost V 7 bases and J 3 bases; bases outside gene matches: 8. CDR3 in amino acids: CASTPDRGSHTEAFF. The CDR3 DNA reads TGCGCCAGCACCCCGGACAGGGGGTCGCACACTGAAGCTTTCTTT.

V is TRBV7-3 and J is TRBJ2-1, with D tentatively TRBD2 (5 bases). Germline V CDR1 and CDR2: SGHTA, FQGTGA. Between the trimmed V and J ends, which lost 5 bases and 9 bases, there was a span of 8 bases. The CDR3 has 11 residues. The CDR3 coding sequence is TGTGCCAGCAGCGAGGGTAGTGAGCAGTTCTTC. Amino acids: CASSEGSEQFF.

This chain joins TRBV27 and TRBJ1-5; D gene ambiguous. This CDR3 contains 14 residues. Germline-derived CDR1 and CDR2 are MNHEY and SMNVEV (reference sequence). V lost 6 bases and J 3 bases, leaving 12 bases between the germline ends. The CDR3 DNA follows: TGTGCCAGCAGCTTTAACGGAGACAATCAGCCCCAGCATTTT. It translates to CASSFNGDNQPQHF.

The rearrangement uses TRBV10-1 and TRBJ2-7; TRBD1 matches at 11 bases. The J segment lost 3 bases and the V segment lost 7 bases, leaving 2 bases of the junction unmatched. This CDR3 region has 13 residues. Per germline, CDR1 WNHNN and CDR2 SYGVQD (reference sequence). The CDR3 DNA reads TGCGCCAGCAACGGGACAGGGGGCTACGAGCAGTACTTC. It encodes CASNGTGGYEQYF.

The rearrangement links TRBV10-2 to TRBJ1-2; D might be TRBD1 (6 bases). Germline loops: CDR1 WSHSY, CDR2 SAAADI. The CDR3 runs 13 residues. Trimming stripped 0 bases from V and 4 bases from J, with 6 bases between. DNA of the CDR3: TGCGCCAGCAGTGAGTCGGACAGCTATGGCTACACCTTC. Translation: CASSESDSYGYTF.

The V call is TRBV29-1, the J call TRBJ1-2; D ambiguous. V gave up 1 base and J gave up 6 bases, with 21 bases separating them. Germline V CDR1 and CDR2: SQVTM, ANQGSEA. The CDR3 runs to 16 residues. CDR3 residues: CSVEVMDPPRRNGYTF. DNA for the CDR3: TGCAGCGTTGAAGTGATGGACCCGCCCAGGAGGAATGGCTACACCTTC.

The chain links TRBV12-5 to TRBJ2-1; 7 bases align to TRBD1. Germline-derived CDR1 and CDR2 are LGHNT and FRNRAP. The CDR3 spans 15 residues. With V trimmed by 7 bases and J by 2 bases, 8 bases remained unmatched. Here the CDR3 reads CASAPKGAPYNEQFF. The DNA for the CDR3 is TGTGCTAGTGCTCCGAAGGGGGCCCCCTACAATGAGCAGTTCTTC.

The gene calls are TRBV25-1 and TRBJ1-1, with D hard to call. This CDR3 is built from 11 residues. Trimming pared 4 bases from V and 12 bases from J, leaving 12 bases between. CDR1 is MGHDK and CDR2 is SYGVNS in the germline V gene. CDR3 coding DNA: TGTGCCAGCAGTGCAACAATCGTGACTTTCTTT. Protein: CASSATIVTFF.

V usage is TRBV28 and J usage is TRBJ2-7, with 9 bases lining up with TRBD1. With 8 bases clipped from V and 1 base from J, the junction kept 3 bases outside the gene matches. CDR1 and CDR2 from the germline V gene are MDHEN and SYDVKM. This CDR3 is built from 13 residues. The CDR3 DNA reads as TGTGCCAGCGGGGGACAGGGATCCTACGAGCAGTACTTC. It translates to CASGGQGSYEQYF. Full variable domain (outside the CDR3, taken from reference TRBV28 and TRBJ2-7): DVKVTQSSRYLVKRTGEKVFLECVQDMDHENMFWYRQDPGLGLRLIYFSYDVKMKEKGDIPEGYSVSREKKERFSLILESASTNQTSMYLCASGGQGSYEQYFGPGTRLTVT.

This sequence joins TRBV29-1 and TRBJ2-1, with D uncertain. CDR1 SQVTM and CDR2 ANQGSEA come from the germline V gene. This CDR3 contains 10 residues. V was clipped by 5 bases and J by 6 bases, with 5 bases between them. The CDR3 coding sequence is TGCAGCGTTCCTAGCAATGAGCAGTTCTTC. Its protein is CSVPSNEQFF.

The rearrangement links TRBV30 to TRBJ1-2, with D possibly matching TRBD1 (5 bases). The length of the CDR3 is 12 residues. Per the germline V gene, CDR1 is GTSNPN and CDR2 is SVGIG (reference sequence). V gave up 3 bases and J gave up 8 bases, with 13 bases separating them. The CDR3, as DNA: TGTGCCTGGAGAGGCAGGGCGAGCGGCTACACCTTC. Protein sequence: CAWRGRASGYTF.

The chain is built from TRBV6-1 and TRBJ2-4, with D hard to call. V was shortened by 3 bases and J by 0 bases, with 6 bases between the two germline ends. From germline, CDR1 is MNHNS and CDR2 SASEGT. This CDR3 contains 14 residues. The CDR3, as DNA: TGTGCCAGCAGTGATAGAGTAGCCAAAAACATTCAGTACTTC. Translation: CASSDRVAKNIQYF.

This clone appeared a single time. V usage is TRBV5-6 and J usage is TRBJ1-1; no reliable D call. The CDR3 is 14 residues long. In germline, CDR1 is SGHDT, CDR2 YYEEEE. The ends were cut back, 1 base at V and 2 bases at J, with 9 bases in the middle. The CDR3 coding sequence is TGTGCCAGCAGCTTGTTCCCAGAAAACACTGAAGCTTTCTTT. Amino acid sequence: CASSLFPENTEAFF. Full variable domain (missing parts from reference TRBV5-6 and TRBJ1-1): DAGVTQSPTHLIKTRGQQVTLRCSPKSGHDTVSWYQQALGQGPQFIFQYYEEEERQRGNFPDRFSGHQFPNYSSELNVNALLLGDSALYLCASSLFPENTEAFFGQGTRLTVV.

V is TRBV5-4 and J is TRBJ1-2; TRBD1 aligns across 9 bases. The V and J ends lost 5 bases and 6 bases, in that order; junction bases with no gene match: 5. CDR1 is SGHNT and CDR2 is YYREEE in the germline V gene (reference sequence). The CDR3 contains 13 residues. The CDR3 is CASSRDRVDGYTF. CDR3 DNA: TGTGCCAGCAGTCGGGACAGGGTAGATGGCTACACCTTC.

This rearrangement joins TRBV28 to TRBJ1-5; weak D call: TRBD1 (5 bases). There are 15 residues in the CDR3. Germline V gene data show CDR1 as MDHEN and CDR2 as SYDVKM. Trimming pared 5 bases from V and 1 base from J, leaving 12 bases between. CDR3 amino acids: CASSADRLSNQPQHF. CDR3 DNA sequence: TGTGCCAGCAGTGCTGACAGATTGAGCAATCAGCCCCAGCATTTT.

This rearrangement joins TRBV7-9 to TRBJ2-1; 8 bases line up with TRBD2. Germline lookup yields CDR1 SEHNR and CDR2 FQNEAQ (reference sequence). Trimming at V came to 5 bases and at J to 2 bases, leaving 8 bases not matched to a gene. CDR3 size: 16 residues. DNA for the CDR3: TGTGCCAGCAGCCCATTTAGGCGGGGGGCCTACAATGAGCAGTTCTTC. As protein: CASSPFRRGAYNEQFF.

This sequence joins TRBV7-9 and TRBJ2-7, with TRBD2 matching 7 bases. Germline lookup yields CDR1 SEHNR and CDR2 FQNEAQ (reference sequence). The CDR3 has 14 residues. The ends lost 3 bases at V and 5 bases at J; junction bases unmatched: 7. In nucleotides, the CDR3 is TGTGCCAGCAGCTTTGGGCGGGAGACCCACGAGCAGTACTTC. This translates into CASSFGRETHEQYF.

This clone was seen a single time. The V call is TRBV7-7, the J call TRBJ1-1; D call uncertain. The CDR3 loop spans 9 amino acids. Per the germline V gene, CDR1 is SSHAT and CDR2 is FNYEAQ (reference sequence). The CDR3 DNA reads TGTGCTATAACAGCCGAAGCTTTCTTT. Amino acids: CAITAEAFF. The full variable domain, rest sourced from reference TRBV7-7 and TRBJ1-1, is GAGVSQSPRYKVTKRGQDVTLRCDPISSHATLYWYQQALGQGPEFLTYFNYEAQPDKSGLPSDRFSAERPEGSISTLTIQRTEQRDSAMYRCAITAEAFFGQGTRLTVV.

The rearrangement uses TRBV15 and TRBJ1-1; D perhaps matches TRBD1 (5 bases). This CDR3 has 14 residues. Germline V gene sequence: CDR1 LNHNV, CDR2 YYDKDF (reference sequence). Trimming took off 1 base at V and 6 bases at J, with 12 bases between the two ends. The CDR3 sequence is CATSRVRGSPEAFF. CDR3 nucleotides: TGTGCCACCAGCAGAGTCCGGGGGAGTCCTGAAGCTTTCTTT.

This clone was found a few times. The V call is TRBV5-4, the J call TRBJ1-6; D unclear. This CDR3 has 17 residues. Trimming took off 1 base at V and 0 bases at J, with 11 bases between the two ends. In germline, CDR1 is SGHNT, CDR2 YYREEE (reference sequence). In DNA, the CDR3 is TGTGCCAGCAGCTTGATGGGCGAGAGCTCCTATAATTCACCCCTCCACTTT. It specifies CASSLMGESSYNSPLHF. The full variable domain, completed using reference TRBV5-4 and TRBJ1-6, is ETGVTQSPTHLIKTRGQQVTLRCSSQSGHNTVSWYQQALGQGPQFIFQYYREEENGRGNFPPRFSGLQFPNYSSELNVNALELDDSALYLCASSLMGESSYNSPLHFGNGTRLTVT.

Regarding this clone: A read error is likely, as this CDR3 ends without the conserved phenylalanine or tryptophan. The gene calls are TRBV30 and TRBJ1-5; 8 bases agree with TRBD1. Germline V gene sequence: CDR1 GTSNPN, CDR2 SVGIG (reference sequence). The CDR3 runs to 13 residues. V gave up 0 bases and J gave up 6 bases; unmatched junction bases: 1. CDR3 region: CAWSVQGGQPQHV. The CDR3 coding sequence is TGTGCCTGGAGTGTACAGGGGGGTCAGCCCCAGCATGTT.

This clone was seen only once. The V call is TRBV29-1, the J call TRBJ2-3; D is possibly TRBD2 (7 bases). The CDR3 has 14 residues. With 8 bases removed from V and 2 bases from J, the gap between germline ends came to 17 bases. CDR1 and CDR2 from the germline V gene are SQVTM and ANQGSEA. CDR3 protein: CSTGWGGTTDTQYF. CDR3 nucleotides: TGCAGCACTGGGTGGGGGGGCACCACAGATACGCAGTATTTT.